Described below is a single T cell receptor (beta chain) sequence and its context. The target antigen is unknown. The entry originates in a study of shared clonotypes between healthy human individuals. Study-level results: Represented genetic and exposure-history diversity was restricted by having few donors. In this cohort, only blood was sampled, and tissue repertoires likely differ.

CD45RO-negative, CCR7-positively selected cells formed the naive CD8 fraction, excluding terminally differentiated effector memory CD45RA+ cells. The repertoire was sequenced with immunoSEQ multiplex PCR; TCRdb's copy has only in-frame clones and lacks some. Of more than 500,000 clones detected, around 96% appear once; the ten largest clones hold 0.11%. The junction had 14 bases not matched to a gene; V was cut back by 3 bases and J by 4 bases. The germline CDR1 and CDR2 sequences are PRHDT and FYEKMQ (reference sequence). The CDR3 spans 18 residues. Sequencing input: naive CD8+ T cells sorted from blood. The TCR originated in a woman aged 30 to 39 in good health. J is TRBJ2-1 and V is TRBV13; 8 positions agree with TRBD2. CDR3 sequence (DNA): TGTGCCAGCAGCTTGCCCCAGTCCGGGGTAGCGGGATACAATGAGCAGTTCTTC. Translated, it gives CASSLPQSGVAGYNEQFF.